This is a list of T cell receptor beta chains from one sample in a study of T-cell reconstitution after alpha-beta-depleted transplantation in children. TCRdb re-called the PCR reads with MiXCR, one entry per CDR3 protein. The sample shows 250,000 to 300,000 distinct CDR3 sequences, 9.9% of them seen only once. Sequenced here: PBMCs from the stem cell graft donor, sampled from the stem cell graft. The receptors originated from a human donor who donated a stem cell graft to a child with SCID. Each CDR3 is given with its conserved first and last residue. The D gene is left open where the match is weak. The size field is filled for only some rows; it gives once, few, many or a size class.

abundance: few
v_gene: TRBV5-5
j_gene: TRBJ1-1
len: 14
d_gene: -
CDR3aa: CASGEAGRGTEAFF
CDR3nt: TGTGCCAGCGGTGAGGCCGGGAGAGGCACTGAAGCTTTCTTT

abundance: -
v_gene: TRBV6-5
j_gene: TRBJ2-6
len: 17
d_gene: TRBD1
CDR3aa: CASSYSGRGSGANVLTF
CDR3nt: TGTGCCAGCAGTTACTCAGGCAGGGGGTCGGGGGCCAACGTCCTGACTTTC

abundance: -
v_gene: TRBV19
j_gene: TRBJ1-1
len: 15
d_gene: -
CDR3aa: CASAWGRNMNTEAFF
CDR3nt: TGTGCCAGTGCCTGGGGACGGAACATGAACACTGAAGCTTTCTTT

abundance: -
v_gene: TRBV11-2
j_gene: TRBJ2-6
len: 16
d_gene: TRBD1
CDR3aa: CASSLDRVSGANVLTF
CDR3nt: TGTGCCAGCAGCTTGGACAGGGTTTCTGGGGCCAACGTCCTGACTTTC

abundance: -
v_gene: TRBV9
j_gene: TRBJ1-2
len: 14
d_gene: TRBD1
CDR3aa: CASSERQGAYGYTF
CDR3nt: TGTGCCAGCAGCGAAAGACAGGGGGCTTATGGCTACACCTTC

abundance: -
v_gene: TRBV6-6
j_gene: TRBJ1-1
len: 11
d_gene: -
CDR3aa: CATSRNTEAFF
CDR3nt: TGTGCCACCTCTAGGAACACTGAAGCTTTCTTT

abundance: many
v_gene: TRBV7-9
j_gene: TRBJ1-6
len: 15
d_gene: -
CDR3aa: CASSLASEPNSPLHF
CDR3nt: TGTGCCAGCAGCTTAGCCAGTGAGCCTAATTCACCCCTCCACTTT

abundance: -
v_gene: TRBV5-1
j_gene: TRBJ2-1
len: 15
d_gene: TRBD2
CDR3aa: CASSPNGGEYNEQFF
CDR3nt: TGCGCCAGCAGCCCTAACGGGGGGGAGTACAATGAGCAGTTCTTC

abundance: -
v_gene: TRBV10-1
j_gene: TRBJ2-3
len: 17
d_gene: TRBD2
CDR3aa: CASSEKTSGGRRDTQYF
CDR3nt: TGCGCCAGCAGTGAGAAGACTAGCGGGGGCCGGAGAGATACGCAGTATTTT

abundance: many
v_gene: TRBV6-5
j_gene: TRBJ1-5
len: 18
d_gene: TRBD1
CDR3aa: CASSYSAQTGASGQPQHF
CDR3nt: TGTGCCAGCAGTTACTCGGCCCAGACAGGGGCATCGGGTCAGCCCCAGCATTTT

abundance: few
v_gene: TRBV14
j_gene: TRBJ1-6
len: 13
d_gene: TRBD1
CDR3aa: CASRGQGGSPLHF
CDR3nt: TGTGCCAGCAGGGGACAGGGAGGATCACCCCTCCACTTT

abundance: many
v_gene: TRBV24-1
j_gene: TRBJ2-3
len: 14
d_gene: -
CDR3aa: CATSTGLGRDTQYF
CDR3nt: TGTGCCACCAGTACAGGGCTGGGGAGAGATACGCAGTATTTT

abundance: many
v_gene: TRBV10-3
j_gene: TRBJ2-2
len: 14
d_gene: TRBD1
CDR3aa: CAISTGVKTGELFF
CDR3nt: TGTGCCATCAGCACAGGGGTAAAGACCGGGGAGCTGTTTTTT

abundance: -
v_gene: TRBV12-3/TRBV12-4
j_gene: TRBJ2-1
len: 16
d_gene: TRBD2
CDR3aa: CASSTRDYGSYNEQFF
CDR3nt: TGTGCCAGCAGTACCAGGGACTACGGCTCCTACAATGAGCAGTTCTTC